Listed below are T cell receptor beta chains from one sample, sequenced in a study of patients and donors after allogeneic stem cell transplantation. TCRdb called the RT-PCR reads again in MiXCR, with one record for every CDR3 protein. The table has around 240,000 distinct CDR3 sequences, roughly 13% seen once; the top ten hold roughly 12%. Source material: blood, either unsorted or a sorted T cell fraction (not recorded which). These receptors originate from a human donor who was either an allogeneic HSCT recipient or a stem cell or donor lymphocyte infusion donor (not recorded which). It is not recorded whose cells these are; they may come from a transplant donor. Both conserved end residues are part of each CDR3. Only part of the rows carry a size: once, few, many, or a class if the clone is expanded.

cdr3_length | clone_size | v_call | cdr3_aa
11 | . | TRBV20-1 | CVSGGLLEQFF
17 | few | TRBV9 | CASSTPRFGELTDTQYF
11 | few | TRBV15 | CATSRNTEAFF
11 | once | TRBV20-1 | CSAGAGGTQYF
15 | many | TRBV7-7 | CASSSQAMNTGELFF
13 | many | TRBV6-5 | CASSSSGNTEAFF
15 | . | TRBV2 | CASTLTGHLRSPLHF
15 | few | TRBV3-1 | CASSQNTGVQNIQYF
15 | few | TRBV6-4 | CASSDSSGGANEQFF
14 | . | TRBV7-9 | CASSLSGGQGLLHF
17 | many | TRBV12-5 | CASGFPSRGRIVHEQYF
14 | . | TRBV20-1 | CSAPRHGTGEVLTF
15 | many | TRBV7-9 | CASSLGEGPNTEAFF
15 | few | TRBV18 | CASSPSRTPYNEQFF
15 | many | TRBV11-2 | CASSLGLAGVDEQYF
13 | many | TRBV29-1 | CSVAGGLNYGYTF
14 | few | TRBV5-1 | CASSGGLAQETQYF
18 | few | TRBV5-6 | CASSLVAGGVIGTDTQYF
13 | . | TRBV5-1 | CASSFGQGEKLFF
13 | many | TRBV5-1 | CASSTDRVYEQYF
16 | . | TRBV5-6 | CASSSKYRGSGNTIYF
14 | . | TRBV20-1 | CSASGGPSTDTQYF
16 | . | TRBV6-1 | CASSPGQGAFYNEQFF
14 | many | TRBV12-5 | CASGFPGPYNEQFF
13 | . | TRBV19 | CASSQGSIQPQHF
12 | . | TRBV7-2 | CASSGDVYGYTF
14 | . | TRBV7-2 | CASSPGPEGQPQHF
17 | . | TRBV7-8 | CASSFSPRGYSNQPQHF
14 | few | TRBV20-1 | CSASRAEGLYIQYF
14 | . | TRBV12-3/TRBV12-4 | CASSGSGTSATQYF
15 | few | TRBV6-1 | CASSEGVTANYGYTF
15 | many | TRBV12-3/TRBV12-4 | CASSPGDGFNQPQHF
12 | . | TRBV11-2 | CASSLQSGELFF
17 | many | TRBV5-4 | CASSLQTGLAGGDTQYF
15 | few | TRBV20-1 | CSASSGTGERQPQHF
13 | many | TRBV12-3/TRBV12-4 | CASRGTANQPQHF
14 | . | TRBV6-1 | CASSGRGQRSLYTF
14 | . | TRBV9 | CASSSMAGQETQYF
14 | few | TRBV20-1 | CSARSGPERNTIYF
12 | many | TRBV12-3/TRBV12-4 | CASNVVGNTIYF
15 | . | TRBV11-2 | CASSLERAYTYEQYF
14 | few | TRBV12-3/TRBV12-4 | CASSLSRGNYEQYF
17 | . | TRBV5-4 | CASSLGGQGAYNSPLHF